A selection of T cell receptor beta chains follows, all from one sample in a study of shared T cell receptors in the human thymus. TCRdb's table, derived via immunoSEQ multiplex PCR, lists solely in-frame clones and lacks some. The sample lists about 710,000 clones, about 87% seen once, with about 0.0094% in the top ten. Another study also made use of these data, one on human thymus T cells.

The sequencing input was thymocytes. These receptors were collected from a boy younger than two with a congenital heart defect. The CDR3 runs from the conserved cysteine through the conserved F or W. D genes are given only for firm matches. Rows may omit the clone size; those that give it use once, few, many or a size class.

v_gene	j_gene	abundance	d_gene	CDR3nt	CDR3aa
TRBV5-1	TRBJ2-6	.	TRBD2	TGCGCCAGCCGACTCGGACTAGCGGGGGCCCTGGACGAGTCTGGGGCCAACGTCCTGACTTTC	CASRLGLAGALDESGANVLTF
TRBV19	TRBJ2-3	.	TRBD2	TGTGCCAGTAGTATAGCCCCCCCCGGCGGGAGGGCCGGAGATACGCAGTATTTT	CASSIAPPGGRAGDTQYF
TRBV28	TRBJ2-7	.	TRBD2	TGTGCCAGCAGTTCCCCCCGACGGGGGGGCACTCGGGAGCAGTACTTC	CASSSPRRGGTREQYF
TRBV28	TRBJ2-2	.	.	TGTGCCAGCAGTTTATCCAGGGTTAGTCCCGGGGAGCTGTTTTTT	CASSLSRVSPGELFF
TRBV25-1	TRBJ2-1	.	TRBD1	TGTGCCAGCAGTGGAGGGACAGGGAGGTCCTACAATGAGCAGTTCTTC	CASSGGTGRSYNEQFF
TRBV19	TRBJ1-5	.	TRBD1	TGTGCCAGTATGGCGCCAATGGGACCCCAGGGGGCGGATCAGCCCCAGCATTTT	CASMAPMGPQGADQPQHF
TRBV5-4	TRBJ1-2	.	TRBD1	TGTGCCAGCAGCTTCAGGGGGCGCCCATCTGGCTACACCTTC	CASSFRGRPSGYTF
TRBV4-3	TRBJ2-3	.	TRBD2	TGCGCCAGCAGCCATGAGCGGGGGAGCACAGATACGCAGTATTTT	CASSHERGSTDTQYF
TRBV5-1	TRBJ2-7	.	.	TGCGCCAGCAGCTTGACGGGACATTTTCCCTACGAGCAGTACTTC	CASSLTGHFPYEQYF
TRBV4-3	TRBJ1-5	.	TRBD1	TGCGCCAGCAGCCAAGTGCGACAGGGGGAGGGAGGCAATCAGCCCCAGCATTTT	CASSQVRQGEGGNQPQHF
TRBV5-6	TRBJ1-1	few	.	TGTGCCAGCAGCTTCGGGGGTTGGAACACTGAAGCTTTCTTT	CASSFGGWNTEAFF
TRBV7-9	TRBJ2-7	.	.	TGTGCCAGCACACCACATCCCCTGTACGAGCAGTACTTC	CASTPHPLYEQYF
TRBV5-4	TRBJ2-3	once	.	TGTGCCAGCAGCTTGAAACGGGAGCGTGCAGATACGCAGTATTTT	CASSLKRERADTQYF
TRBV7-2	TRBJ2-5	.	TRBD2	TGTGCCAGCAGCTTAGCACGACTAGCGGGGGTCCAAGAGACCCAGTACTTC	CASSLARLAGVQETQYF
TRBV28	TRBJ1-5	.	.	TGTGCCAGCAGTTTATTGCTGAAACAAGAATCTAGCAATCAGCCCCAGCATTTT	CASSLLLKQESSNQPQHF
TRBV2	TRBJ1-1	once	.	TGTGCCATCCACCGGGGCACTGAAGCTTTCTTT	CAIHRGTEAFF
TRBV4-1	TRBJ1-6	once	TRBD1	TGCGCCAGCAGCCAACGAGCCCGGACAGGACCTGAATCACCCCTCCACTTT	CASSQRARTGPESPLHF
TRBV2	TRBJ2-1	.	.	TGTGCCACCACGATGGTGGGGGCTACGGATGAGCAGTTCTTC	CATTMVGATDEQFF
TRBV28	TRBJ1-6	.	.	TGTGCCAGCAGTTCTCAGGATAATCCCTATAATTCACCCCTCCACTTT	CASSSQDNPYNSPLHF
TRBV30	TRBJ2-1	.	.	TGTGCCTGGAGTGTACCCAATGAGGGGGGGAGGCCCTACAATGAGCAGTTCTTC	CAWSVPNEGGRPYNEQFF
TRBV27	TRBJ2-3	.	TRBD2	TGTGCCAGCAGTTTATCGGCGGGAGGGGACACAGATACGCAGTATTTT	CASSLSAGGDTDTQYF
TRBV4-1	TRBJ2-2	.	.	TGCGCCAGCAGCCCCACACATACCGGGGAGCTGTTTTTT	CASSPTHTGELFF
TRBV30	TRBJ2-3	.	.	TGTGCCTGGAAGTGGAACGGGAAGGTAGATACGCAGTATTTT	CAWKWNGKVDTQYF
TRBV7-9	TRBJ2-1	.	.	TGTGCCAGCACCCTACCCACGGGACTCTCCTACAATGAGCAGTTCTTC	CASTLPTGLSYNEQFF
TRBV4-3	TRBJ1-4	.	TRBD1	TGCGCCAGCAGCCCAAGGGACAGGGGGCAATCAACTAATGAAAAACTGTTTTTT	CASSPRDRGQSTNEKLFF
TRBV12-5	TRBJ2-5	.	TRBD2	TGTGCTAGTGGTTATGACGCGGGACTAGCCGGGGAGACCCAGTACTTC	CASGYDAGLAGETQYF
TRBV28	TRBJ2-1	.	TRBD1	TGTGCCAGCACCTCTAACGAGCACAGGGGGTCCTACAATGAGCAGTTCTTC	CASTSNEHRGSYNEQFF
TRBV19	TRBJ1-2	.	.	TGTGCCACTTATACAGGACCTAACTATGGCTACACCTTC	CATYTGPNYGYTF
TRBV28	TRBJ2-2	.	TRBD1	TGTGCCAGCAGTTTTGGACAGGGGGTTTCCGGGGAGCTGTTTTTT	CASSFGQGVSGELFF
TRBV28	TRBJ1-4	.	.	TGTGCCAGCAGTTTTCGGGGGGCCGGGTTTTACGAAAAACTGTTTTTT	CASSFRGAGFYEKLFF
TRBV19	TRBJ2-3	.	.	TGTGCCAGTCGAGGGTATTCGGTAGATACGCAGTATTTT	CASRGYSVDTQYF
TRBV7-9	TRBJ1-2	.	TRBD1	TGTGCCAGCAGCCCAATCCGAACGACAGGGGTCGGGGACTATGGCTACACCTTC	CASSPIRTTGVGDYGYTF
TRBV9	TRBJ2-2	.	TRBD2	TGTGCCAGCAGCGACTCCGGGACTAGGGGGGAATCGAACACCGGGGAGCTGTTTTTT	CASSDSGTRGESNTGELFF
TRBV7-2	TRBJ1-1	.	.	TGTGCCAGCAGCTTAGGCCGGGAGAAGGGGACGGCGGAAGCTTTCTTT	CASSLGREKGTAEAFF
TRBV7-6	TRBJ1-4	few	.	TGTGCCAGCAGCTTAGTAGGCGGCAAGAATGAAAAACTGTTTTTT	CASSLVGGKNEKLFF
TRBV4-2	TRBJ2-7	.	TRBD2	TGTGCCAGCAGCCAAGAGCGTAGGACTAGCGGGGGGTACGAGCAGTACTTC	CASSQERRTSGGYEQYF
TRBV29-1	TRBJ2-5	.	.	TGCAGCGTTGAAGGTCACCGTCTCTCGGGGACCCAGTACTTC	CSVEGHRLSGTQYF
TRBV13	TRBJ2-1	.	TRBD2	TGTGCCAGCAGCTTAAGGTCTAGCGGGAGTTCTAACAATGAGCAGTTCTTC	CASSLRSSGSSNNEQFF
TRBV5-1	TRBJ2-7	.	.	TGCGCCAGCAGAGGGAGTAAGACCTACGAGCAGTACTTC	CASRGSKTYEQYF
TRBV19	TRBJ1-2	.	.	TGTGCCAGTAGAACAGCCCATGGCTACACCTTC	CASRTAHGYTF
TRBV29-1	TRBJ1-1	.	.	TGCAGCGTCGACAAAGGAGGTGAAGCTTTCTTT	CSVDKGGEAFF
TRBV5-6	TRBJ2-7	few	.	TGTGCCAGCAGCTTGGGAGCGTACGAGCAGTACTTC	CASSLGAYEQYF
TRBV15	TRBJ1-2	.	TRBD1	TGTGCCACCAGCAGAGACGGTAGGGACAGGTACTATGGCTACACCTTC	CATSRDGRDRYYGYTF
TRBV18	TRBJ2-7	.	.	TGTGCCAGCTCACCACCTGACAGGCGTTACTACGAGCAGTACTTC	CASSPPDRRYYEQYF
TRBV14	TRBJ1-2	.	TRBD1	TGTGCCAGCAGCCAAGAACCAGGGGGCCATGGCTACACCTTC	CASSQEPGGHGYTF
TRBV6-5	TRBJ2-3	few	.	TGTGCCAGCAGGCCCCAGCGGACTCTCACAGATACGCAGTATTTT	CASRPQRTLTDTQYF
TRBV28	TRBJ2-2	.	.	TGTGCCAGCAGTTTATCGTCGCAGGGCAAGAACACCGGGGAGCTGTTTTTT	CASSLSSQGKNTGELFF
TRBV11-2	TRBJ2-5	once	TRBD2	TGTGCCAGCAGCTTAGATCTGGCTAGCGGGACCGAGACCCAGTACTTC	CASSLDLASGTETQYF
TRBV2	TRBJ2-7	.	TRBD2	TGTGCCAGCAGAGGACTAGCGGGGGGGCTGTTCTACGAGCAGTACTTC	CASRGLAGGLFYEQYF
TRBV25-1	TRBJ2-5	.	TRBD2	TGTGCCAGCAGCCGGGAGGCTGGGGAGACCCAGTACTTC	CASSREAGETQYF
TRBV7-2	TRBJ2-7	few	.	TGTGCCAGCAGCTTATTGGGCCATCCACCCTACGAGCAGTACTTC	CASSLLGHPPYEQYF
TRBV5-1	TRBJ1-1	.	.	TGCGCCAGTCGTCACTTCCGGGGGTGTTATATGAACACTGAAGCTTTCTTT	CASRHFRGCYMNTEAFF
TRBV30	TRBJ2-3	.	.	TGTGCCTGGGACCTTTCAGGGTGGGGCACAGATACGCAGTATTTT	CAWDLSGWGTDTQYF
TRBV15	TRBJ2-1	.	.	TGTGCCACCATCGGTAAGATGGGCGACAATGAGCAGTTCTTC	CATIGKMGDNEQFF